This TCR beta chain was recovered during a study of T cells in Graves' hyperthyroidism and ophthalmopathy. From RNA transcripts, TCR beta CDR3 regions were amplified. With the HTBI primer set, the TCR CDR3 went through a first round of RT-PCR. TCRdb reanalysed the multiplex PCR reads using MiXCR and keeps one entry per CDR3 protein. The sample holds around 600,000 distinct CDR3 sequences, approximately 14% seen once. Absent ophthalmopathy progression within 18 months defined stable Graves' hyperthyroidism. Newly diagnosed hyperthyroidism, duration under 2 months, in patients aged 18 to 65. In its sample, this clonotype was seen a few times. The sample taken for sequencing was blood. The source of this sequence is a woman aged 25-40 years with Graves' hyperthyroidism.

In DNA form, the CDR3 reads TGTGCCAGCAGCGTAGGGCCCGGGGGTGGAGGTGAGACCCAGTACTTC. Translation: CASSVGPGGGGETQYF. The V gene is TRBV9, the J gene TRBJ2-5; tentatively, D is TRBD2 (6 bases). Looked up from germline, CDR1 is SGDLS and CDR2 is YYNGEE. The CDR3 is 16 residues long. The V end was cut by 0 bases, the J end by 5 bases, with 17 bases between.